Described below is a single TCR beta chain sequence and its context. A few counts support this clonotype. It lacks a known antigen. No per-base quality is available; no much larger clone lies one base away. From its cysteine to its phenylalanine, the CDR3 spans 11 amino acids. The DNA shown is the 33-base CDR3, in frame from base 1. Taken from the germline V gene, the CDR1 and CDR2 loops are MDHEN and SYDVKM. This entry is derived from a study of blood T cells in healthy people across ages (dated by TCRdb to 2015 to 2017). Regarding the complete study: Template switching captured roughly one uniquely barcoded TCR beta cDNA molecule per two T cells in model experiments. The donors were divided into four age groups: young (average around 16 years), middle-aged (over 35), aged (approximately 64) and long-lived (more than 75). Age-related changes in TCR beta repertoire diversity were measured in the study by deep sequencing normalized with unique cDNA molecular identifiers. Two additional independent replicas of 1 million unique cDNA reads from the same blood draw were analyzed for two donors (one aged 18 to 30 and one aged 80 or older).

The 39 donors, aged roughly 6 to 95 years, were systemically healthy Caucasian individuals from Russia. Each donor gave about 10 milliliters of peripheral blood, drawn into EDTA-treated Vacutainer tubes. Ficoll-Paque density-gradient centrifugation was used to isolate PBMCs, with at least 7 million obtained per sample. Total RNA, at least 5 micrograms per sample, was extracted from PBMCs with Trizol reagent. For every donor, flow cytometry on a PBMC aliquot measured the percentage of naive CD45RAhigh/CD27high T cells. Library generation was performed with 5' RACE. The run used an Illumina HiSeq 2500. A second PCR of roughly 6 to 12 cycles was run with a J-beta primer mix and a sample-barcoded 5' primer. A template-switch 5' adaptor carrying 12 random nucleotides introduced a unique molecular identifier onto each TCR beta cDNA molecule. Each sample yielded at least 2.5 million CDR3-containing paired-end reads. First-strand cDNA was synthesized from all RNA with the Mint cDNA synthesis kit, primed by a TRBC-specific oligonucleotide. Following uracil-DNA glycosylase treatment, all cDNA underwent a first 18-cycle PCR with the universal primers M1SS and BC2_uni_R. As for the authors' bioinformatics: For normalization, 1 million high-quality reads, each with a distinct molecular identifier, were randomly selected from each sample. Instead of being binned into consensus sequences, reads with shared molecular identifiers were discarded. MiTCR, set to a Q25 quality threshold and the strictest error-elimination algorithm, was used for CDR3 identification, clonotype clustering and error correction. A nonparametric unseen species model with Euler transformation was used to estimate lower-bound total TCR beta diversity. TCRdb reran the public reads through fastp at Q25 and MiXCR, keeping productive beta chains. Rows with a matching CDR3 protein are joined into one entry that keeps the most common DNA and genes. The V and J calls and clone size come from TCRdb's table, not from the authors' own analysis. For this sample there are about 720,000 distinct CDR3 sequences; about 25% appear just once. More than 3% of the sample belongs to the ten largest clones.

General conclusions and limits of the study: A strong correlation was found between observed TCR beta diversity and the percentage of naive T cells measured by flow cytometry. Donor CMV infection status was unknown, potentially confounding age-related changes in expanded clonotypes. Compared with the aged group, the long-lived group had more naive CD4+ T cells, fewer expanded clones and increased TCR diversity, suggesting age selection. Estimates of total diversity based on one million sequenced T cells were regarded as lower bounds and as underestimates. As age increased, observed TCR beta diversity per million T cells dropped in a roughly linear way, and a significant reduction was already evident by age about 40. Bulk unsorted PBMC profiling prevented conclusive comparison of naive and antigen-experienced compartments.

These data are also associated with another study on T cells of mothers and their children. Reported in the second study: Donors were nine systemically healthy Caucasian individuals: three mothers and their six children. cDNA synthesis consumed the entire amount of extracted RNA, loaded at approximately 1.6 ug RNA in each 15 ul reaction. In the second PCR, the M1S primer added sample barcodes and 2-4 random nucleotides. Each mother yielded over 9.5 million TCR beta CDR3 reads and each child 2.5 million to 3 million reads. TCR recombination output is similarly shaped by thymic selection in related and unrelated pairs, with a minor effect exerted by inherited differences. Normalized repertoire overlap was always found to be slightly, but never significantly, higher in related mother-child pairs than in unrelated mother-child pairs. Persistent microchimeric T cell clones were not detected, at a sensitivity of about 100 clones per million clonotypes. The study used deep NGS to compare TCR beta repertoires of mothers and children, seeking features distinguishing related mother-child pairs from unrelated individuals. On average, the children were roughly 10 +/- 4 years old, while the mothers were about 40 +/- 4 years old. Libraries were sequenced on Illumina HiSeq 2000 with 100+100 nt paired-end reads after adapter ligation with NEBNext reagents. To avoid cross-contamination, the mother libraries and the child libraries were prepared a month apart and sequenced in separate runs. For each donor, between roughly 450,000 and 2,200,000 distinct TCR beta clonotypes were identified. Naive TCR beta clonotypes were estimated from low-frequency clonotypes matched to each donor's FACS-determined naive share, without sorting.

The receptor was isolated from a boy between 5 and 17 years old in good health. The sequenced sample consisted of blood. The sequence joins TRBV28 to TRBJ2-5; the best D guess is TRBD1, with 5 bases matching. The J call is in doubt because the DNA end fits TRBJ2-7 better. The CDR3: CASGHSYEQYF. The DNA sequence follows: TGTGCCAGCGGACACAGCTACGAGCAGTACTTC.